This TCR beta chain is from a study of beta chain features in type 1 diabetes. Concerning this clone itself: As yet, its antigen is unknown.

Findings and caveats of the study: All four CD4+ subsets of Type 1 diabetes patients contained TCRB CDR3s that were moderately but significantly shorter.

V lost 5 bases and J 0 bases, leaving 16 bases between the germline ends. The CDR3 runs to 15 residues. Germline CDR1 and CDR2: GTSNPN and SVGIG (reference sequence). Of the isolated RNA, all was reverse transcribed, and so the sequenced material was expressed TCRB transcripts. Using immunoSEQ multiplex PCR, the repertoire was profiled, and TCRdb retains in-frame clones only, with some absent. The profile covers about 47,000 clones, with just under 45% appearing a single time and roughly 0.13% taken by the ten largest. The receptor was derived from a young man with type 1 diabetes. V is TRBV30 and J is TRBJ1-1; no clear D. Sequenced input: stem cell memory CD4+ T cells from blood. CDR3 amino acids: CAWSGELTLNTEAFF. The DNA for the CDR3 is TGTGCCTGGTCCGGAGAACTAACGTTGAACACTGAAGCTTTCTTT.